This TCR beta chain stems from a study of tumor T cells in aggressive B-cell lymphoma (dated by TCRdb to 2016 to 2017). This clone was picked up one time. What this receptor recognizes is not known. Base-call qualities are not available, and no considerably larger clone is one nucleotide away. The CDR3 starts with the cysteine, ends with the phenylalanine, and has 15 residues. Only the CDR3 DNA stays, 45 bases, in frame from base 1. Per the germline V gene, SGHDT is the CDR1 and YYEEEE is the CDR2. V lost 5 bases and J lost 1 base; the stretch between them is 10 bases long. Receptor libraries were prepared by the immunoSEQ multiplex PCR assay. In TCRdb, the immuneACCESS table is reduced to in-frame sequences with V and J assigned. These tables do not hold every clone; where another copy was compared, an unresolved V gene accounts for under half, and the others remain unexplained. The sample table lists 9,000 to 13,000 clones, approximately 90% of them with a count of one. The top ten hold roughly 2% of the sample.

The chain joins TRBV5-6 to TRBJ2-6; a weak D assignment points to TRBD1 (7 bases agree). The sequenced sample consisted of tumor tissue. This receptor was identified in an adult with diffuse large B cell lymphoma. The CDR3 has the sequence CASRRGQSGANVLTF. At the DNA level, the sequence is TGTGCCAGCAGGCGGGGACAGTCTGGGGCCAACGTCCTGACTTTC.